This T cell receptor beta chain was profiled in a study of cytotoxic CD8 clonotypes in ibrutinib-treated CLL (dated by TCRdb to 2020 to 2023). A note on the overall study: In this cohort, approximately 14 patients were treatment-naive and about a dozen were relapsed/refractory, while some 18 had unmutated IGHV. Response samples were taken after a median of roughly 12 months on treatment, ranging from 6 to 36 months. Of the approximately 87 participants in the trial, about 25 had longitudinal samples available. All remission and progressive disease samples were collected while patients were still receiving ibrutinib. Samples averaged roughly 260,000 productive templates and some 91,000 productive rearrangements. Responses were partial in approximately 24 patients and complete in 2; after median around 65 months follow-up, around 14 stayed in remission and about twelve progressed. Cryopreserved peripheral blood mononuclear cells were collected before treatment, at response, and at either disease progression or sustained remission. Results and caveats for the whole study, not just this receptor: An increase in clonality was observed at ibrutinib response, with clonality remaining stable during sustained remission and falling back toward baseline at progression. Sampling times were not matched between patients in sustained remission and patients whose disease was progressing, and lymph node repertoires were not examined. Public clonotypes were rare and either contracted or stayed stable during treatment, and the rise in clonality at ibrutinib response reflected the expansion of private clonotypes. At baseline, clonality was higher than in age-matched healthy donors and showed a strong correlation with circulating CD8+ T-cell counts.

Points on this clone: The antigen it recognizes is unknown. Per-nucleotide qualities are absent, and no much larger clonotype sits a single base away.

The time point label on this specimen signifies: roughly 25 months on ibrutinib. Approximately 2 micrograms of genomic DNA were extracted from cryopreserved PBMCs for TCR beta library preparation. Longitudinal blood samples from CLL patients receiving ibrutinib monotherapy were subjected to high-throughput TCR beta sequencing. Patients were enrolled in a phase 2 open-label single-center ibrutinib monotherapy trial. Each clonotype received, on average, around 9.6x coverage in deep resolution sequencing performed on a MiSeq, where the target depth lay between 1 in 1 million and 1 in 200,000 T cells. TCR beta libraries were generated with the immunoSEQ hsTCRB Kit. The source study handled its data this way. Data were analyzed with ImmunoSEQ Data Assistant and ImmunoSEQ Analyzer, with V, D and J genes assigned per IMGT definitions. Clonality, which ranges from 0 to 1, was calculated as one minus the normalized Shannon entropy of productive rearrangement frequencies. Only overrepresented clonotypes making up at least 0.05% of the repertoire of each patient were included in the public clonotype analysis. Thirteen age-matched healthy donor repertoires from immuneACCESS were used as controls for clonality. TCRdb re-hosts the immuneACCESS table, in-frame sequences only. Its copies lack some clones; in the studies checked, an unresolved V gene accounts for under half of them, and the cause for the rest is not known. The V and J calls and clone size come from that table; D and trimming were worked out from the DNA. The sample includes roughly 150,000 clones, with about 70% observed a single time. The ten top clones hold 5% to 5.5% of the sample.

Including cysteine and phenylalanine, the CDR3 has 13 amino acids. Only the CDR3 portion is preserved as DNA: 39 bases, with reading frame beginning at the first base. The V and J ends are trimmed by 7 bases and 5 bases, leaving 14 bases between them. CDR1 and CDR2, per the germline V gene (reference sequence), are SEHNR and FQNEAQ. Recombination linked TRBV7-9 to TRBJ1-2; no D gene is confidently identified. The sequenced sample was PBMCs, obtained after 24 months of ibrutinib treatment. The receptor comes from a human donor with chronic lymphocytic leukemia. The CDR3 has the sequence CASTPGPLYGYTF. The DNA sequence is TGTGCCAGCACCCCGGGCCCACTTTATGGCTACACCTTC.